This record covers a single T cell receptor beta chain. The germline V gene encodes CDR1 SQVTM and CDR2 ANQGSEA. This CDR3 has 12 amino acids. Trimming removed 7 bases from V and 4 bases from J, with 13 bases in between. Following RNA extraction, reverse transcription yielded cDNA that acted as the sequencing template. Produced via immunoSEQ multiplex PCR; TCRdb's table is partial and in-frame only. The table lists around 190,000 clones, under 70% of them singletons. Described treatment: oral pan-JAK inhibitor, 5-10 mg twice daily. It was from alopecia areata patients that lesional scalp punch biopsies and peripheral blood were collected. The data derive from a study of CD8+ T cells in alopecia areata.

This material consisted of CD4+ T cells sorted from blood, taken at week 4, from a patient treated with tofacitinib. The genes are TRBV29-1 and TRBJ1-1; D uncertain. The receptor comes from a human donor with alopecia areata. The CDR3 protein is CSAKGPSTEAFF. Written as DNA, the CDR3 is TGCAGCGCCAAAGGCCCGAGCACTGAAGCTTTCTTT.